This paragraph covers one T cell receptor beta chain sequence. Its antigen remains unknown. The sample belongs to a study of shared clonotypes between healthy human individuals. Libraries were prepared by immunoSEQ multiplex PCR; TCRdb keeps only in-frame clonotypes and omits some of them. The data show approximately 600,000 clones, 85% to 95% seen once. Study-wide points: Generation probabilities were higher for clonotypes shared across all four sorted-subset donors than for unshared ones. A generally larger estimated richness was seen in naive subsets than in memory subsets.

CD45RO negativity and positive selection for CCR7 defined naive CD8 cells, a population that excluded terminally differentiated effector memory CD45RA+ cells. Recent acute infections and vaccinations were absent in the healthy HIV-negative adult donors. Germline V CDR1 and CDR2: MDHEN, SYDVKM. The CDR3 contains 14 residues. This TCR was sampled from a woman in her 30s in good health. V is TRBV28 and J is TRBJ2-5, with D perhaps given as TRBD1 or TRBD2 (5 bases each). The J call may be mistaken, given a closer DNA end match to TRBJ2-7. Sequencing was performed on naive CD8+ T cells sorted from blood. Here the CDR3 DNA reads TGTGCCAGCAGTTTATTGGGACCGGTATACGAGCAGTACTTC. This encodes CASSLLGPVYEQYF.